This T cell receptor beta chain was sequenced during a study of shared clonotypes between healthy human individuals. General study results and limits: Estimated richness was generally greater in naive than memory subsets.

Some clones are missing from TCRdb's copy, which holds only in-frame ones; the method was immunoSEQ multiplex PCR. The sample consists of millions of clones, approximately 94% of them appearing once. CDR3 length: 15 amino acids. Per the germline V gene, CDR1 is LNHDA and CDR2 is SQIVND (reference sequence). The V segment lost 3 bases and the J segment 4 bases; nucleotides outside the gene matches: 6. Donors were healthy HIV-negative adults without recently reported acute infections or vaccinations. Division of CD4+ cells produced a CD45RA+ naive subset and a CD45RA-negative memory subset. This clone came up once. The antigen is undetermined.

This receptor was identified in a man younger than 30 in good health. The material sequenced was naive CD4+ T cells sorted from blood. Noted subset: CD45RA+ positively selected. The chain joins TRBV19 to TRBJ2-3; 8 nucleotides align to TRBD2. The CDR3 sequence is CASSIPPGGSDTQYF. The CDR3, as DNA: TGTGCCAGTAGTATCCCTCCGGGGGGGTCAGATACGCAGTATTTT.